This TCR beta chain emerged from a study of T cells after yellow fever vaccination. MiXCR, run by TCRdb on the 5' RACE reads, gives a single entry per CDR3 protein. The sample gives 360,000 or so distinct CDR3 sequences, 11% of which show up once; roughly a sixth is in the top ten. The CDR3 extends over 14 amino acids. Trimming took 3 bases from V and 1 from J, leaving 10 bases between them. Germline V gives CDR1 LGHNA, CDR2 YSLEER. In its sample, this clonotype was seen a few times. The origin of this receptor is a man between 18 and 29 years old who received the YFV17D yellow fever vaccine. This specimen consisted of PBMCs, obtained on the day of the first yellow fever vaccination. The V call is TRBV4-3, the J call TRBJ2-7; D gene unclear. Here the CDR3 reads CASSHDARSYEQYF. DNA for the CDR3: TGCGCCAGCAGCCATGATGCCAGATCCTACGAGCAGTACTTC.